These T cell receptor beta chains were read from a single sample in a study of cytomegalovirus exposure and HLA in healthy donors. Sequencing was performed with immunoSEQ multiplex PCR; in TCRdb, only in-frame clones are kept and a portion is missing. The top ten hold roughly 20% of the sample, which has approximately 69,000 clones, 60% to 80% seen once. Specimen: PBMCs. The receptors stem from a woman in her twenties or thirties in good health and CMV-seropositive. Both conserved end residues are part of each CDR3. D genes are given only for firm matches. Clone size appears in some rows only: once, few, many, or a class for an expanded clone.

d_call j_call v_call clone_size cdr3_aa cdr3_nt
TRBD1 TRBJ1-5 TRBV18 few CASSRTGDSNQPQHF TGTGCCAGCTCACGGACAGGAGATAGCAATCAGCCCCAGCATTTT
TRBD2 TRBJ2-7 TRBV6-6 NA CASRPIAGGIYEQYF TGTGCCAGCAGGCCTATAGCGGGAGGGATCTACGAGCAGTACTTC
TRBD2 TRBJ2-1 TRBV4-2 NA CASSQEGTSGSAGVF TGTGCCAGCAGCCAAGAAGGAACTAGCGGGAGCGCCGGCGTCTTC
NA TRBJ2-7 TRBV29-1 NA CSVVGQRDYEQYF TGCAGCGTTGTCGGACAGCGAGACTACGAGCAGTACTTC
TRBD2 TRBJ2-7 TRBV7-8 NA CASNGGTSGNDEQYF TGTGCCAGCAATGGAGGGACTAGCGGGAACGACGAGCAGTACTTC
NA TRBJ2-3 TRBV7-8 few CASSLGPGSDTQYF TGTGCCAGCAGCTTAGGTCCAGGGTCAGATACGCAGTATTTT
NA TRBJ1-2 TRBV5-4 NA CASSSDRASHGYTF TGTGCCAGCAGCTCAGACAGAGCCTCGCATGGCTACACCTTC
NA TRBJ2-1 TRBV28 NA CASSDRKYEQFF TGTGCCAGCAGCGACAGGAAGTATGAGCAGTTCTTC
NA TRBJ2-7 TRBV28 NA CASSLITGRGSYEQYF TGTGCCAGCAGTTTGATAACGGGACGGGGGTCCTACGAGCAGTACTTC
TRBD1 TRBJ2-3 TRBV7-8 once CASSLRWDRSDTQYF TGTGCCAGCAGCTTACGATGGGACAGGTCAGATACGCAGTATTTT
TRBD1 TRBJ1-2 TRBV28 NA CASRGQGAAGYTF TGTGCCAGCAGGGGCCAGGGGGCCGCTGGCTACACCTTC
NA TRBJ2-2 TRBV5-4 few CASSFSLVGGELFF TGTGCCAGCAGCTTCTCGCTGGTCGGGGGGGAGCTGTTTTTT
TRBD1 TRBJ1-5 TRBV2 NA CASTRIGTAARSSNQPQHF TGTGCCAGCACCAGAATCGGGACAGCCGCTCGCTCTAGCAATCAGCCCCAGCATTTT
TRBD2 TRBJ2-7 TRBV5-1 NA CASSRDGTSGVEQYF TGCGCCAGCAGCCGGGACGGGACTAGCGGGGTCGAGCAGTACTTC
TRBD1 TRBJ2-7 TRBV30 once CAWSRTGVEQYF TGTGCCTGGAGCCGGACAGGGGTCGAGCAGTACTTC
TRBD1 TRBJ2-7 TRBV2 few CASMYDREVGSSYEQYF TGTGCCAGCATGTATGACAGGGAAGTTGGGAGCTCCTACGAGCAGTACTTC
NA TRBJ2-2 TRBV4-1 NA CASSQDRQHTTNTGELFF TGCGCCAGCAGCCAAGATCGACAGCATACGACGAACACCGGGGAGCTGTTTTTT
NA TRBJ1-4 TRBV30 NA CAWGLRGGDEKLFF TGTGCCTGGGGTTTACGAGGAGGTGATGAAAAACTGTTTTTT
TRBD1 TRBJ1-2 TRBV4-2 NA CASSQERTGGGGGYTF TGTGCCAGCAGCCAGGAAAGGACAGGGGGCGGGGGAGGCTACACCTTC
TRBD1 TRBJ1-2 TRBV15 NA CATSLGQDYGYTF TGTGCCACCAGCCTAGGACAGGACTATGGCTACACCTTC
TRBD2 TRBJ2-1 TRBV4-3 NA CASSLELAGGHNEQFF TGCGCCAGCAGCTTGGAGCTAGCGGGAGGCCACAATGAGCAGTTCTTC
NA TRBJ2-7 TRBV5-1 NA CASSYLGGHEQYF TGCGCCAGCAGCTATCTCGGGGGACACGAGCAGTACTTC
TRBD2 TRBJ2-7 TRBV16 NA CASSQAGLAGYEQYF TGTGCCAGCAGCCAAGCAGGACTAGCGGGTTACGAGCAGTACTTC
NA TRBJ2-5 TRBV30 NA CAWSVGGGETQYF TGTGCCTGGAGTGTAGGGGGAGGGGAGACCCAGTACTTC
TRBD1 TRBJ1-4 TRBV19 NA CASSIGTVVEKLFF TGTGCCAGTAGTATCGGGACAGTCGTTGAAAAACTGTTTTTT
NA TRBJ2-3 TRBV30 NA CAWGNSGLGTDTQYF TGTGCCTGGGGGAATAGCGGTCTAGGCACAGATACGCAGTATTTT
NA TRBJ2-3 TRBV28 NA CASSLSSVLTDTQYF TGTGCCAGCAGTTTATCCAGCGTCCTCACAGATACGCAGTATTTT
TRBD2 TRBJ2-6 TRBV16 NA CASSLFYGLAGGPTGANVLTF TGTGCCAGCAGCCTGTTCTATGGGCTAGCGGGAGGGCCCACTGGGGCCAACGTCCTGACTTTC
NA TRBJ2-7 TRBV29-1 NA CSVEAEKTYEQYF TGCAGCGTTGAAGCGGAGAAGACCTACGAGCAGTACTTC
NA TRBJ1-2 TRBV11-2 few CASSLDGGNYGYTF TGTGCCAGCAGCTTAGATGGGGGGAACTATGGCTACACCTTC
NA TRBJ1-1 TRBV30 once CAWSPTDPNTEAFF TGTGCCTGGAGCCCGACAGATCCGAACACTGAAGCTTTCTTT
NA TRBJ2-5 TRBV4-1 NA CASSQDWAAQETQYF TGCGCCAGCAGCCAAGATTGGGCAGCCCAAGAGACCCAGTACTTC
NA TRBJ2-3 TRBV28 NA CASSLEALGTDTQYF TGTGCCAGCAGTTTGGAGGCCCTGGGGACAGATACGCAGTATTTT
NA TRBJ2-2 TRBV30 NA CASDGRQTGGLFF TGTGCCTCCGACGGCAGGCAAACCGGGGGGCTGTTTTTT
NA TRBJ1-1 TRBV7-9 few CASSLEGRLPFF TGTGCCAGCAGCTTAGAAGGCAGGCTGCCTTTCTTT
NA TRBJ1-1 TRBV7-9 NA CASSLAAGPNTEAFF TGTGCCAGCAGCTTAGCCGCAGGGCCGAACACTGAAGCTTTCTTT
NA TRBJ1-1 TRBV20-1 NA CSARQTEAFF TGCAGTGCTAGACAGACTGAAGCTTTCTTT
TRBD1 TRBJ2-7 TRBV29-1 NA CSVDLGQGGYEQYF TGCAGCGTTGATCTCGGACAGGGAGGCTACGAGCAGTACTTC
TRBD1 TRBJ1-1 TRBV7-7 NA CASELVSGQHTEAFF TGTGCTAGCGAGCTTGTATCGGGACAGCACACTGAAGCTTTCTTT
NA TRBJ1-3 TRBV6-1 NA CASSVTAGSGNTIYF TGTGCCAGCAGTGTCACAGCGGGCTCTGGAAACACCATATATTTT
TRBD1 TRBJ1-1 TRBV5-1 NA CASGTGDQDTEAFF TGCGCCAGCGGGACAGGGGATCAAGACACTGAAGCTTTCTTT
NA TRBJ1-2 TRBV28 NA CASSLVQGRGYTF TGTGCCAGCAGTTTAGTCCAGGGTCGTGGCTACACCTTC
TRBD2 TRBJ2-1 TRBV4-2 few CASSQDSREVGTEQFF TGTGCCAGCAGCCAAGATTCGCGGGAGGTCGGTACTGAGCAGTTCTTC
TRBD2 TRBJ2-7 TRBV4-3 few CASSQELAGGLSYEQYF TGCGCCAGCAGCCAAGAACTAGCGGGAGGACTATCCTACGAGCAGTACTTC
NA TRBJ1-5 TRBV10-3 NA CAISDPGGAPGQPQHF TGTGCCATCAGTGACCCCGGGGGGGCGCCTGGGCAGCCCCAGCATTTT
TRBD1 TRBJ2-5 TRBV7-8 NA CASIPNRGRVETQYF TGTGCCAGCATCCCGAACAGGGGGCGTGTGGAGACCCAGTACTTC
TRBD2 TRBJ2-5 TRBV9 NA CASSVSGSWVGETQYF TGTGCCAGCAGCGTTAGCGGGAGTTGGGTGGGGGAGACCCAGTACTTC
NA TRBJ2-5 TRBV13 NA CASSLATEETQYF TGTGCCAGCAGCTTAGCGACAGAAGAGACCCAGTACTTC
TRBD1 TRBJ1-4 TRBV4-2 NA CASSQDRGREKLFF TGTGCCAGCAGCCAAGACAGGGGGCGAGAAAAACTGTTTTTT
TRBD1 TRBJ2-7 TRBV28 NA CASSSPGQGSYEQYF TGTGCCAGCAGTTCTCCGGGACAGGGCTCATACGAGCAGTACTTC
TRBD1 TRBJ1-4 TRBV6-6 few CASKSGTGEEKLFF TGTGCCAGCAAATCCGGGACAGGTGAAGAAAAACTGTTTTTT
NA TRBJ2-5 TRBV30 NA CAWSAKETQYF TGTGCCTGGAGTGCTAAAGAGACCCAGTACTTC
NA TRBJ2-1 TRBV4-1 few CASSEAKTQYAEGVF TGCGCCAGCAGCGAAGCAAAGACCCAGTACGCCGAGGGGGTCTTC
NA TRBJ2-7 TRBV2 NA CASTLGGHEQYF TGTGCCAGCACCCTCGGAGGCCACGAGCAGTACTTC
TRBD2 TRBJ2-1 TRBV7-3 NA CASSPQAGGTDEQFF TGTGCCAGCAGCCCGCAAGCGGGAGGGACGGATGAGCAGTTCTTC